The 30 T cell receptor beta chains below all came from one sample that was sequenced in a study of T cell clonotyping in hematopoietic cell transplantation. TCRdb's table, derived via immunoSEQ multiplex PCR, lists solely in-frame clones and lacks some. The sample records 25,000 to 30,000 clones, 82% being singletons. Documented time point: recipient sample about 28 days before transplant, after cytoreduction. This material consisted of peripheral blood mononuclear cells, taken before stem cell transplant. These receptors came from a middle-aged man with acute myeloid leukemia. Some clones in this sample may be carry-over from other donors' samples.

The chain joins TRBV29-1 to TRBJ1-2, with 9 bases aligning to TRBD1. The J segment lost 8 bases and the V segment lost 6 bases, leaving 10 bases of the junction unmatched. CDR3 length: 13 residues. CDR1 is SQVTM, CDR2 ANQGSEA, per germline. The CDR3 sequence: CSVGTGLGWGYTF. The DNA of the CDR3 is TGCAGCGTAGGGACAGGGTTGGGATGGGGCTACACCTTC.

The chain carries TRBV29-1 and TRBJ2-1, with TRBD2 matching over 15 bases. The CDR3 is 18 amino acids. Germline values: CDR1 SQVTM, CDR2 ANQGSEA. V lost 5 bases to trimming and J lost 0 bases; unmatched junction nucleotides: 8. DNA for the CDR3: TGCAGCGTTATGGGACTAGCGGGAGGAGGGAGCTCCTACAATGAGCAGTTCTTC. Translated: CSVMGLAGGGSSYNEQFF.

The chain recombines TRBV11-1 with TRBJ2-2; D is ambiguous. CDR1 is SGHAT and CDR2 is FQDESV in the germline V gene (reference sequence). The CDR3 has 12 amino acids. Trimming took 3 bases from V and 6 from J, leaving 5 bases between them. The CDR3 loop reads CASSFGPGELFF. As DNA, the CDR3 is TGTGCCAGCAGCTTTGGCCCCGGGGAGCTGTTTTTT.

The chain couples TRBV11-3 to TRBJ2-2; 10 positions agree with TRBD1. This CDR3 contains 15 residues. V was pared by 3 bases and J by 5 bases, with 3 bases of the junction left unmatched. Looked up from germline, CDR1 is SGHNT and CDR2 is YENEEA. CDR3 sequence (DNA): TGTGCCAGCAGCTTGGACAGGGGGGCTACCGGGGAGCTGTTTTTT. This gives the protein CASSLDRGATGELFF.

The rearrangement joins TRBV28 to TRBJ2-1, with TRBD2 matching over 8 bases. The CDR3 is made up of 16 amino acids. Germline V gene lookup returns CDR1 MDHEN and CDR2 SYDVKM. V shed 6 bases, J shed 5 bases, and the junction held 12 bases outside the gene matches. The CDR3 DNA sequence: TGTGCCAGCAGCCCTATGACTAGCGCCTCTCACAATGAGCAGTTCTTC. Protein product: CASSPMTSASHNEQFF.

The rearrangement uses TRBV6-5 and TRBJ2-1, with 14 bases identical to TRBD2. The CDR3 has 15 amino acids. Germline V gene lookup returns CDR1 MNHEY and CDR2 SVGAGI. V was clipped by 5 bases and J by 8 bases; unmatched bases: 5. The CDR3 is CASSPGLAGGHEQFF. DNA of the CDR3: TGTGCCAGCAGTCCCGGACTAGCGGGAGGCCATGAGCAGTTCTTC.

V gene TRBV30 combines with J gene TRBJ1-2; possible D gene TRBD1, 6 bases. In germline, CDR1 is GTSNPN, CDR2 SVGIG (reference sequence). Between the trimmed V and J ends, which lost 3 bases and 6 bases, there was a span of 11 bases. This CDR3 has 12 amino acids. CDR3 DNA: TGTGCCTGGAGGGGGGGGGCCCATGGCTACACCTTC. The encoded protein is CAWRGGAHGYTF.

The chain uses TRBV29-1 and TRBJ2-7; 10 bases are shared with TRBD1. The J segment lost 5 bases and the V segment lost 5 bases, leaving 3 bases of the junction unmatched. The CDR3 runs 12 residues. Germline CDR1 and CDR2: SQVTM and ANQGSEA. This CDR3 reads CSVNDRGHEQYF. As DNA, the CDR3 is TGCAGCGTTAACGACAGGGGGCACGAGCAGTACTTC.

This chain uses TRBV10-3 with TRBJ1-1, with unresolved D. CDR3 size: 13 residues. CDR1 and CDR2 (germline): ENHRY, SYGVKD. Trimming took off 3 bases at V and 3 bases at J, with 8 bases between the two ends. CDR3 coding DNA: TGTGCCATCAGTGATGCGATTTACACTGAAGCTTTCTTT. It specifies CAISDAIYTEAFF.

This rearrangement joins TRBV6-6 to TRBJ1-5; D ambiguous. V lost 0 bases and J 9 bases, leaving 12 bases between the germline ends. Germline lookup yields CDR1 MNHNY and CDR2 SVGAGI (reference sequence). The CDR3 loop spans 14 amino acids. CDR3 in amino acids: CASSYSTLGMPQHF. DNA for the CDR3: TGTGCCAGCAGTTACTCGACGTTGGGGATGCCCCAGCATTTT.

The V and J genes are TRBV29-1 and TRBJ1-1; 8 nucleotides match TRBD1. Germline CDR1 reads SQVTM; CDR2 reads ANQGSEA. The junction had 4 bases not matched to a gene; V was cut back by 2 bases and J by 2 bases. This CDR3 region has 14 residues. The CDR3 DNA follows: TGCAGCGTTGAAAAGACAGGGGTAAACACTGAAGCTTTCTTT. Protein product: CSVEKTGVNTEAFF.

The J gene is TRBJ2-2, the V gene TRBV4-3; D gene uncertain. The germline V and J ends were trimmed by 3 bases and 5 bases, with 13 bases remaining between them. Germline CDR1 and CDR2: LGHNA and YSLEER. The CDR3 is 15 residues long. In DNA form, the CDR3 reads TGCGCCAGCAGCCAGAACGACCGGGCAACCGGGGAGCTGTTTTTT. This gives the protein CASSQNDRATGELFF.

The chain carries TRBV27 and TRBJ1-6, with a tentative D call TRBD1 (5 bases). CDR1 MNHEY and CDR2 SMNVEV come from the germline V gene (reference sequence). V dropped 2 bases and J dropped 11 bases, with 10 bases sitting between them. This CDR3 contains 13 residues. CDR3 residues: CASSLDLGAPLHF. CDR3 DNA sequence: TGTGCCAGCAGTTTAGATTTGGGGGCACCCCTCCACTTT.

The V and J genes are TRBV9 and TRBJ2-7; D is perhaps TRBD2 (5 bases). Deletions cut 0 bases from V and 7 bases from J, with 11 bases between. Germline assignment: CDR1 SGDLS and CDR2 YYNGEE. The CDR3 contains 13 residues. The CDR3 DNA reads TGTGCCAGCAGCGTAGCCGCGGGTAGGGAGCAGTACTTC. This translates into CASSVAAGREQYF.

The gene calls are TRBV2 and TRBJ2-7; the D is unclear. This CDR3 comprises 12 residues. Trimming took off 4 bases at V and 3 bases at J, with 7 bases between the two ends. Germline V gene sequence: CDR1 SNHLY, CDR2 FYNNEI. The CDR3 nucleotides read TGTGCCAGCAGTGGACACAGCTACGAGCAGTACTTC. Residues: CASSGHSYEQYF.

The rearrangement joins TRBV5-1 to TRBJ2-3; 9 nucleotides agree with TRBD1. J was trimmed by 0 bases and V by 1 base; bases with no gene match: 6. The CDR3 covers 17 residues. Germline V gene data show CDR1 as SGHRS and CDR2 as YFSETQ. The CDR3 is CASSLTGQGSSTDTQYF. CDR3 sequence (DNA): TGCGCCAGCAGCTTGACGGGACAGGGATCTAGCACAGATACGCAGTATTTT.

The V gene is TRBV5-4, the J gene TRBJ2-3; 8 bases align to TRBD1. Trimming removed 0 bases from V and 3 bases from J; junction bases left unmatched: 12. The CDR3 extends over 18 amino acids. Germline V CDR1 and CDR2: SGHNT, YYREEE (reference sequence). The CDR3, as DNA: TGTGCCAGCAGCTTGGCAGGCAGGGGGCGCACGAGAACAGATACGCAGTATTTT. Its translation: CASSLAGRGRTRTDTQYF. Complete variable domain (other parts from reference TRBV5-4 and TRBJ2-3): ETGVTQSPTHLIKTRGQQVTLRCSSQSGHNTVSWYQQALGQGPQFIFQYYREEENGRGNFPPRFSGLQFPNYSSELNVNALELDDSALYLCASSLAGRGRTRTDTQYFGPGTRLTVL.

The CDR3 DNA reads as TGTGCCAGCAGCCCCCCCCGTCCTTCTAACTATGGCTACACCTTC. This codes for CASSPPRPSNYGYTF. V is TRBV6-1 and J is TRBJ1-2; D gene ambiguous. From germline, CDR1 is MNHNS and CDR2 SASEGT. Trimming took off 6 bases at V and 0 bases at J, with 14 bases between the two ends. The CDR3 loop spans 15 amino acids.

This clone was recorded once. Mismatch with germline at one junction end may stem from a read error. The rearrangement joins TRBV7-7 to TRBJ1-5; tentatively, D is TRBD1 (6 bases). This CDR3 is built from 17 residues. Germline CDR1 and CDR2: SSHAT and FNYEAQ (reference sequence). The CDR3 DNA follows: TGTGCTAGCAGCTTAGCGGAGGGATGGGGGCTGGACCAGCCCCAGCATTTT. Its translation: CASSLAEGWGLDQPQHF.

This clone was seen only a few times. A read error may produce the germline difference seen at one junction end. The V gene is TRBV7-7, the J gene TRBJ2-3, with D tentatively TRBD2 (6 bases). This CDR3 contains 15 residues. Germline values: CDR1 SSHAT, CDR2 FNYEAQ (reference sequence). DNA for the CDR3: TGTGCTAGCAGCTTATCCGGGAGTGGCACAGATACGCAGTATTTT. Residues: CASSLSGSGTDTQYF.

This clone was recorded only once. The gene calls are TRBV28 and TRBJ2-3; TRBD2 matches at 7 bases. Germline-derived CDR1 and CDR2 are MDHEN and SYDVKM. The CDR3 contains 15 residues. V gave up 3 bases and J gave up 2 bases; unmatched junction bases: 5. CDR3 bases: TGTGCCAGCAGTTTCGGGGGGATAACCACAGATACGCAGTATTTT. Translation: CASSFGGITTDTQYF.

The rearrangement joins TRBV11-2 to TRBJ1-4, with 9 bases aligning to TRBD1. The CDR3 is made up of 15 amino acids. Germline V CDR1 and CDR2: SGHAT, FQNNGV. V was pared by 5 bases and J by 6 bases, with 7 bases of the junction left unmatched. The DNA of the CDR3 is TGTGCCAGCAGCGTCGGGACAGGGAGAGATGAAAAACTGTTTTTT. Its protein product is CASSVGTGRDEKLFF.

This clone has only one observation. This chain connects TRBV6-5 to TRBJ1-2, with TRBD1 identical over 8 bases. This CDR3 spans 13 amino acids. Per germline, CDR1 MNHEY and CDR2 SVGAGI. Trimming removed 6 bases from V and 5 bases from J; junction bases left unmatched: 5. CDR3 nucleotides: TGTGCCAGCAGACAACAGGGGGTTTATGGCTACACCTTC. Protein sequence: CASRQQGVYGYTF.

The chain uses TRBV2 and TRBJ1-3, with 9 bases lining up with TRBD1. Germline loops: CDR1 SNHLY, CDR2 FYNNEI. V gave up 6 bases and J gave up 2 bases; unmatched junction bases: 2. The CDR3 loop spans 14 amino acids. CDR3 in DNA: TGTGCCAGCAGCCGGACAGGGGCTGGAAACACCATATATTTT. Its translation is CASSRTGAGNTIYF.

The chain employs TRBV10-3 and TRBJ2-7; TRBD1 agrees at 9 bases. Germline loops: CDR1 ENHRY, CDR2 SYGVKD. This CDR3 comprises 14 residues. J gave up 7 bases and V 4 bases, and 8 bases lay outside the gene matches. CDR3 in amino acids: CAISAGSGTGEQYF. The CDR3 nucleotides read TGTGCCATCAGTGCAGGATCCGGGACAGGGGAGCAGTACTTC.

The gene calls are TRBV5-6 and TRBJ2-5; 7 nucleotides match TRBD2. CDR1 and CDR2 (germline): SGHDT, YYEEEE. J gave up 3 bases and V 4 bases, and 15 bases lay outside the gene matches. The CDR3 spans 17 residues. CDR3 coding DNA: TGTGCCAGCAGCCCGGTGGTAGGACTAGGGGCCAAAGAGACCCAGTACTTC. Its translation: CASSPVVGLGAKETQYF.

A few counts support this clone. The V and J genes are TRBV9 and TRBJ2-7; TRBD2 matches at 8 bases. Per the germline V gene, CDR1 is SGDLS and CDR2 is YYNGEE. The J segment lost 3 bases and the V segment lost 4 bases, leaving 9 bases of the junction unmatched. The CDR3 is 15 residues long. In DNA form, the CDR3 reads TGTGCCAGCAGCCCCGATAGCGGGACCAGCTACGAGCAGTACTTC. It is translated as CASSPDSGTSYEQYF.

Only one count was recorded for this clone. J is TRBJ1-1 and V is TRBV5-1; D is undetermined. Trimming stripped 3 bases from V and 6 bases from J, with 15 bases between. This CDR3 has 14 amino acids. CDR1 and CDR2 (germline): SGHRS, YFSETQ. CDR3 in DNA: TGCGCCAGCAGCTCGTCCGGGATTAACGCTGAAGCTTTCTTT. Protein sequence: CASSSSGINAEAFF.

CDR3 region: CASSPMRGQYTGELFF. The CDR3 DNA follows: TGTGCCAGCTCACCAATGAGGGGGCAGTACACCGGGGAGCTGTTTTTT. The chain combines TRBV18 with TRBJ2-2, with TRBD1 matching 7 bases. V gave up 2 bases and J gave up 3 bases; unmatched junction bases: 6. Germline V CDR1 and CDR2: KGHSH, LQKENI. CDR3 size: 16 residues.

This clone was counted a single time. The rearrangement joins TRBV4-2 to TRBJ2-5; D uncertain. This CDR3 is built from 16 residues. The germline V and J ends were trimmed by 1 base and 5 bases, with 17 bases remaining between them. The V gene's germline CDR1 is LGHNA and CDR2 YNFKEQ. The CDR3 is CASSQGPGVSTETQYF. The CDR3 nucleotides read TGTGCCAGCAGCCAAGGACCTGGTGTAAGTACGGAGACCCAGTACTTC.